This T cell receptor beta chain was obtained from a study of post-analysis software for immune sequencing data. Study outcomes and limitations: Controls significantly exceeded multiple sclerosis patients in normalized Chao1 diversity. A handful of TRBV segments were significantly more frequent in patients than in controls. TRBV5-6, TRBV5-1 and TRBV20-1 were among these segments.

The germline V gene has CDR1 SGHVS and CDR2 FQNEAQ. The CDR3 loop spans 15 amino acids. V lost 5 bases and J 7 bases, leaving 20 bases between the germline ends. Worth noting for this clonotype: Its antigen is unidentified.

Unique molecular identifiers featured in each of the TCR beta cDNA libraries. A single record per CDR3 protein comes from TCRdb applying MiXCR to the PCR reads. This table holds 740,000 or so distinct CDR3 sequences, under 70% found once. The chain carries TRBV7-8 and TRBJ1-2; D gene ambiguous. This TCR was sampled from a girl aged 5-17 years with multiple sclerosis. The sample taken for sequencing was blood. CDR3 loop: CASSPSRPGLSGYTF. CDR3 bases: TGTGCCAGCAGCCCATCCCGACCGGGTCTGTCTGGCTACACCTTC.